This T cell receptor beta chain was found in a study of blood T cell repertoires in COVID-19. Across the whole study: Sites across the United States, Italy and Spain contributed samples from acute and convalescent COVID-19.

This CDR3 spans 12 amino acids. Methods used by the authors: Amplification from reference gene primers served as the basis for estimated nucleated cell counts. Sequenced by immunoSEQ multiplex PCR; TCRdb stores in-frame clones only, minus some. Clone size and V and J calls were adopted from that table, with D and trimming inferred from the DNA. The table shows 200,000 to 250,000 clones, with around 80% occurring only once. The receptor was derived from a woman in her thirties or forties who had recovered from COVID-19. Sequenced sample: peripheral blood. The chain carries TRBV21-1 and TRBJ2-1; the DNA was not compared with TRBD2, the D call given in the table. TRBV21-1 is marked as a pseudogene. In DNA form, the CDR3 reads TGTGCCAGCAGCCCGGCCTACAATGAGCAGTTCTTC. Amino acid sequence: CASSPAYNEQFF.